This TCR beta chain was recovered during a study of T cells expressing NK-cell markers (dated by TCRdb to about 2020). Broadly, across the study: TCR beta-chain repertoires were profiled in sorted CD3+CD56+NKG2C+, CD3+CD56+NKG2C- and CD3+CD56-NKG2C+ T-cell subsets from several donors. Among the eight sequenced donors, seven were HCMV-seropositive and one was HCMV-seronegative. The study sequenced eight donors, all healthy volunteers chosen at random: three men and five women. The libraries were sequenced on Illumina HiSeq 2000/2500, MiSeq or NextSeq, producing 2 x 150 bp reads. Results and caveats for the whole study, not just this receptor: Whether the expanded NKG2C-expressing T cell clones were specific for HCMV antigens was left unclear. In roughly six donors, the dominant CD3+CD56+NKG2C+ clonotypes ranked among the top 10 CD8+ clonotypes, making up roughly 1.0-7.0% of CD8+ T cells. Those dominant clonotypes were again the most abundant among CD3+CD56-NKG2C+ cells in four donors, at roughly 28.3-60.1%.

The sample was run on an Illumina HiSeq 2000. TCR beta cDNA libraries were made by 5'RACE template switching that added a universal primer site and unique molecular identifiers. Synthesis of cDNA was primed from the TCR beta constant segment and was followed by two consecutive PCR amplification steps. As for the authors' bioinformatics: Reads were demultiplexed and grouped by UMI with MIGEC, and clonotypes were assembled and quantified with MiTCR. To remove erroneous sequences, TCR cDNA sequences were retained only when supported by two or more reads. The tcR package was used for downstream repertoire analysis, and clonotypes were matched across fractions by CDR3 nucleotide sequence plus V segment. VDJmatch was used to annotate antigen specificity against VDJdb, with one amino acid substitution in CDR3 allowed. The reads, reprocessed by TCRdb, yield one row per CDR3 protein sequence and no DNA. The authors' filters were not applied to this entry. This specimen's table enumerates 300,000 to 450,000 distinct CDR3 sequences. The top ten clones comprise roughly 5.5% of the sample.

Regarding this clonotype: The antigen it recognizes is unknown.

HCMV-specific IgG was detected in serum with a commercial ELISA kit to determine HCMV serostatus. Ficoll density gradient centrifugation was used to isolate peripheral blood mononuclear cells from blood. Reading from cysteine to phenylalanine, the CDR3 counts 15 amino acids. DNA for this receptor is not on file. Sequences SGHRS (CDR1) and YFSETQ (CDR2) are obtained from the germline V gene. The clonotype was recovered from a man aged 18-70 years in good health. The chain was built from TRBV5-1 and TRBJ1-3; the D gene TCRdb calls, TRBD1, cannot be checked with no DNA. What was sequenced was blood T cells: a sorted CD56 or NKG2C T cell subset, CD4+ or CD8+ T cells, or bulk PBMC T cells (not recorded which). The CDR3: CASSSIGGTGNTIYF.